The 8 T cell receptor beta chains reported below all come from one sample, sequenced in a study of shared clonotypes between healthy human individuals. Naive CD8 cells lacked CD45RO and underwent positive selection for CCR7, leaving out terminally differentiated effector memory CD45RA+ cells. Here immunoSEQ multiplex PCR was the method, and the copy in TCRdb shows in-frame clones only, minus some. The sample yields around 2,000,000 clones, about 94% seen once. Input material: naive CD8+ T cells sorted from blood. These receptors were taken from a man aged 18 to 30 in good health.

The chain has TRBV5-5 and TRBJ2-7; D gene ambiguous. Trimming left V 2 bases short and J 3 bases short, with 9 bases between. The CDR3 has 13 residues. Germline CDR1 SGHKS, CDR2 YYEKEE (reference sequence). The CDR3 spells CASSFGWGYEQYF. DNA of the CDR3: TGTGCCAGCAGCTTCGGGTGGGGCTACGAGCAGTACTTC.

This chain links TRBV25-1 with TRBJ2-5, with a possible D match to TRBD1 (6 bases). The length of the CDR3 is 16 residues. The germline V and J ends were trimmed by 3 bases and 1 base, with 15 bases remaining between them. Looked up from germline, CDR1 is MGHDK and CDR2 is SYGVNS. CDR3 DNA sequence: TGTGCCAGCAGTGAGTGGGGGCCCTCTCCCCAAGAGACCCAGTACTTC. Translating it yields CASSEWGPSPQETQYF.

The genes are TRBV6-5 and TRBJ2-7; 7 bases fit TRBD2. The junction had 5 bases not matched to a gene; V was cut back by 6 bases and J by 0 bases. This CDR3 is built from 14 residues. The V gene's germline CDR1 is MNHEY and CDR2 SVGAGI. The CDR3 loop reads CASRGRGSSYEQYF. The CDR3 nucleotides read TGTGCCAGCAGGGGGAGGGGCAGCTCCTACGAGCAGTACTTC.

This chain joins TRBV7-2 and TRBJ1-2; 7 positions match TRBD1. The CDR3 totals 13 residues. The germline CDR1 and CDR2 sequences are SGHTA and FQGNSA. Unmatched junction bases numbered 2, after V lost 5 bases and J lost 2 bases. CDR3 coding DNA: TGTGCCAGCAGCCCGGACAGGAACTATGGCTACACCTTC. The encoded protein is CASSPDRNYGYTF.

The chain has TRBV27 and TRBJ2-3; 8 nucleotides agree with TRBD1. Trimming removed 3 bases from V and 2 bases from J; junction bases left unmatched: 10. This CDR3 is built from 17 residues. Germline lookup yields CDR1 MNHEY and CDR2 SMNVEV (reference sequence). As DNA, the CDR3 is TGTGCCAGCAGTTTTAAAGGGACAGGTCAACACACAGATACGCAGTATTTT. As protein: CASSFKGTGQHTDTQYF.

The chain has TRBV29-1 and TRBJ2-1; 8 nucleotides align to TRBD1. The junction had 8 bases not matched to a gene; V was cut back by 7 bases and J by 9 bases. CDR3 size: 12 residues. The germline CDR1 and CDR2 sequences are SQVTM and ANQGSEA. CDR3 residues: CSARTGSSEQFF. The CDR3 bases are TGCAGCGCTCGGACAGGGAGTAGTGAGCAGTTCTTC.

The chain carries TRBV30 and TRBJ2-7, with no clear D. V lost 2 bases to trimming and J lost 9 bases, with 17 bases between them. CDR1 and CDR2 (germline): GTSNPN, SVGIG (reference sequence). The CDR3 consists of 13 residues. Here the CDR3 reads CAWSPYLSPGQYF. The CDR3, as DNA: TGTGCCTGGAGTCCCTACTTATCCCCTGGGCAGTACTTC.

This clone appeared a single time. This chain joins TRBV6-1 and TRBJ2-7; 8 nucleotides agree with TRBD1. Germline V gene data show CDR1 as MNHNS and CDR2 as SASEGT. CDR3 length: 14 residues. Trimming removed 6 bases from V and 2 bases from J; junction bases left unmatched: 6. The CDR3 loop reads CASSDWTGPYEQYF. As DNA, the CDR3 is TGTGCCAGCAGCGATTGGACAGGGCCCTACGAGCAGTACTTC.